The 5 T cell receptor beta chains reported below all come from one sample, sequenced in a study of cytomegalovirus exposure and HLA in healthy donors. Primers: 60 Vbeta forward and 13 Jbeta reverse. TCRdb's table, derived via immunoSEQ multiplex PCR, lists solely in-frame clones and lacks some. The table has about 160,000 clones, around four fifths seen once. Sequenced: PBMCs. These receptors were collected from a woman in her twenties or thirties in good health and CMV-seronegative.

The chain combines TRBV7-3 with TRBJ2-2; 9 bases match TRBD2. V shed 5 bases, J shed 7 bases, and the junction held 17 bases outside the gene matches. CDR3 length: 18 amino acids. Germline CDR1 SGHTA, CDR2 FQGTGA. The CDR3 spells CASSQTVLGGGAFGELFF. CDR3 coding DNA: TGTGCCAGCAGCCAGACCGTCCTCGGCGGGGGGGCTTTCGGGGAGCTGTTTTTT.

The V and J genes are TRBV30 and TRBJ2-7; TRBD1 aligns across 12 bases. This CDR3 spans 13 amino acids. V was pared by 4 bases and J by 5 bases, with 3 bases of the junction left unmatched. Germline-derived CDR1 and CDR2 are GTSNPN and SVGIG (reference sequence). The CDR3 DNA reads as TGTGCCTGGACGGGGACAGGGGGCAACGAGCAGTACTTC. Translation: CAWTGTGGNEQYF.

V is TRBV29-1 and J is TRBJ1-5; D not resolved. Germline V lookup: CDR1 SQVTM, CDR2 ANQGSEA. Trimming stripped 3 bases from V and 7 bases from J, with 4 bases between. The CDR3 is 10 amino acids. CDR3 in amino acids: CSVDRQPQHF. In DNA form, the CDR3 reads TGCAGCGTTGATCGGCAGCCCCAGCATTTT.

CDR3 loop: CASSLGGTAGELFF. The CDR3 DNA sequence: TGCGCCAGCAGCTTAGGGGGAACCGCCGGGGAGCTGTTTTTT. V is TRBV5-1 and J is TRBJ2-2; weak D call: TRBD1 (6 bases). The CDR3 runs to 14 residues. The germline gives CDR1 SGHRS, CDR2 YFSETQ. The germline V and J ends were trimmed by 2 bases and 6 bases, with 11 bases remaining between them.

V is TRBV7-2 and J is TRBJ2-7, with 9 bases fitting TRBD2. With 2 bases clipped from V and 0 bases from J, the junction kept 5 bases outside the gene matches. Germline V CDR1 and CDR2: SGHTA, FQGNSA. The CDR3 spans 16 residues. This CDR3 reads CASSLFLAGFSYEQYF. The DNA of the CDR3 is TGTGCCAGCAGCTTATTTCTAGCGGGGTTCTCCTACGAGCAGTACTTC.